The next 18 T cell receptor beta chains were all read from a single sample in a study of beta chain features in type 1 diabetes. General study points: In all four CD4+ subsets, TCRB CDR3 length was significantly, moderately reduced in type 1 diabetes.

Antigen specificity for these receptors is unknown. Expressed TCRB transcripts got sequenced, as all isolated RNA was reverse transcribed. Method: immunoSEQ multiplex PCR; TCRdb's copy keeps in-frame clones and lacks some. The sample contains 200,000 to 300,000 clones, approximately 13% of which appear only once. Sequencing was done on a sample of naive CD4+ T cells from blood. These receptors were taken from a man between 25 and 39 years old with type 1 diabetes.

The chain employs TRBV4-1 and TRBJ1-6, with 7 bases lining up with TRBD1. Germline loops: CDR1 MGHRA, CDR2 YSYEKL. V was pared by 1 base and J by 5 bases, with 2 bases of the junction left unmatched. The CDR3 spans 15 residues. The CDR3 is CASSQATGNNSPLHF. The CDR3 DNA reads as TGCGCCAGCAGCCAAGCGACAGGGAATAATTCACCCCTCCACTTT.

This sequence joins TRBV10-3 and TRBJ2-3; D unclear. CDR3 length: 15 residues. Germline lookup yields CDR1 ENHRY and CDR2 SYGVKD. Trimming pared 5 bases from V and 5 bases from J, leaving 17 bases between. In DNA form, the CDR3 reads TGTGCCATCAGTCTTGACCGTGGAGTAGGAGATACGCAGTATTTT. It translates to CAISLDRGVGDTQYF.

The chain carries TRBV27 and TRBJ2-6, with TRBD1 matching over 12 bases. V was pared by 4 bases and J by 1 base, with 2 bases of the junction left unmatched. The CDR3 has 17 amino acids. The germline V gene has CDR1 MNHEY and CDR2 SMNVEV (reference sequence). The CDR3 nucleotides read TGTGCCAGCAGTTCGGGACAGGGGGCGTCTGGGGCCAACGTCCTGACTTTC. Amino acid sequence: CASSSGQGASGANVLTF.

The V and J genes are TRBV19 and TRBJ2-3; the match to TRBD2 covers 11 bases. This CDR3 region has 19 residues. The junction had 19 bases not matched to a gene; V was cut back by 5 bases and J by 6 bases. Germline lookup yields CDR1 LNHDA and CDR2 SQIVND (reference sequence). The CDR3 sequence: CASSSPPGTSGTARDTQYF. The CDR3 DNA sequence: TGTGCCAGTAGTTCACCTCCCGGGACTAGCGGTACGGCCCGCGATACGCAGTATTTT.

The chain uses TRBV6-1 and TRBJ1-1, with D possibly matching TRBD1 (6 bases). The CDR3 runs to 15 residues. In germline, CDR1 is MNHNS, CDR2 SASEGT. V lost 1 base, J lost 5 bases, and 14 bases lay in between. This CDR3 reads CASSEVPNQGTEAFF. The CDR3 bases are TGTGCCAGCAGTGAAGTGCCCAACCAGGGGACTGAAGCTTTCTTT.

This chain uses TRBV4-2 with TRBJ2-7, with D possibly matching TRBD2 (5 bases). The CDR3 extends over 16 amino acids. Trimming pared 4 bases from V and 5 bases from J, leaving 21 bases between. CDR1 and CDR2 (germline): LGHNA, YNFKEQ. The CDR3 is CASSRISRDNRNEQYF. CDR3 sequence (DNA): TGTGCCAGCAGCCGCATCTCCCGGGATAACCGAAACGAGCAGTACTTC.

This clone was seen only a few times. The chain employs TRBV29-1 and TRBJ1-1; 11 nucleotides line up with TRBD1. The CDR3 is 14 amino acids. The J segment lost 4 bases and the V segment lost 6 bases, leaving 7 bases of the junction unmatched. Germline V gives CDR1 SQVTM, CDR2 ANQGSEA. The CDR3 DNA is TGCAGCGTGGTTGGGGGACAGGGGGTCACTGAAGCTTTCTTT. Translating it yields CSVVGGQGVTEAFF.

This chain connects TRBV4-1 to TRBJ2-1; 8 nucleotides match TRBD2. Trimming at V came to 0 bases and at J to 7 bases, leaving 8 bases not matched to a gene. Germline values: CDR1 MGHRA, CDR2 YSYEKL. The CDR3 consists of 16 residues. CDR3 residues: CASSQDPDGGANEQFF. The CDR3 DNA reads TGCGCCAGCAGCCAAGATCCTGACGGGGGGGCTAATGAGCAGTTCTTC.

This rearrangement joins TRBV30 to TRBJ2-5; 8 bases match TRBD2. From germline, CDR1 is GTSNPN and CDR2 SVGIG (reference sequence). There are 14 residues in the CDR3. Trimming removed 2 bases from V and 2 bases from J; junction bases left unmatched: 4. Here the CDR3 reads CAWSIAGNQETQYF. In nucleotides, the CDR3 is TGTGCCTGGAGTATAGCGGGGAATCAAGAGACCCAGTACTTC.

V and J are TRBV4-1 and TRBJ1-2, with D hard to call. This CDR3 is 15 amino acids long. V dropped 4 bases and J dropped 4 bases, with 16 bases sitting between them. Germline V gene lookup returns CDR1 MGHRA and CDR2 YSYEKL. This CDR3 is CASSPRGSVPYGYTF. For the CDR3, the DNA is TGCGCCAGCAGCCCCAGAGGATCGGTCCCCTATGGCTACACCTTC.

In its sample, this clone was seen a few times. The chain is built from TRBV7-9 and TRBJ2-4, with 13 bases identical to TRBD2. V shed 8 bases and J 5 bases; nucleotides not matched to a gene: 3. The CDR3 covers 14 residues. Germline CDR1 is SEHNR and CDR2 is FQNEAQ (reference sequence). Written as DNA, the CDR3 is TGTGCCAGCGGGACTAGCGGGACCCAAAACATTCAGTACTTC. It yields the protein CASGTSGTQNIQYF.

This chain links TRBV6-1 with TRBJ2-5; D is uncertain. CDR1 MNHNS and CDR2 SASEGT come from the germline V gene. The CDR3 is made up of 12 amino acids. Trimming stripped 8 bases from V and 1 base from J, with 8 bases between. The CDR3 is CASRGVQETQYF. For the CDR3, the DNA is TGTGCCAGCCGCGGAGTCCAAGAGACCCAGTACTTC.

This clone was counted only a few times. CDR3 sequence: CASSSGQGWETQYF. The CDR3 nucleotides are TGCGCCAGCAGCTCAGGACAGGGCTGGGAGACCCAGTACTTC. The chain is built from TRBV5-1 and TRBJ2-5; 8 bases agree with TRBD1. Germline V gene data show CDR1 as SGHRS and CDR2 as YFSETQ. V lost 3 bases, J lost 5 bases, and 6 bases stayed unmatched. This CDR3 spans 14 amino acids.

This clone was recorded a few times. This rearrangement joins TRBV30 to TRBJ2-6; weak D call: TRBD1 (5 bases). Germline values: CDR1 GTSNPN, CDR2 SVGIG (reference sequence). Trimming cost V 2 bases and J 7 bases, with 6 bases left between them. This CDR3 contains 12 residues. CDR3 DNA: TGTGCCTGGAGTCAGGGCGCCAACGTCCTGACTTTC. This codes for CAWSQGANVLTF.

The J gene is TRBJ2-7, the V gene TRBV7-9, with 9 nucleotides matching TRBD1. Looked up from germline, CDR1 is SEHNR and CDR2 is FQNEAQ (reference sequence). The J segment lost 5 bases and the V segment lost 6 bases, leaving 11 bases of the junction unmatched. CDR3 length: 15 amino acids. The CDR3 DNA follows: TGTGCCAGCAGGGCTAAGGGACAGGGAGGCGACGAGCAGTACTTC. Encoded protein: CASRAKGQGGDEQYF.

V usage is TRBV29-1 and J usage is TRBJ2-1; TRBD2 might be the D (6 bases). The CDR3 is made up of 12 amino acids. Germline values: CDR1 SQVTM, CDR2 ANQGSEA. With 7 bases removed from V and 0 bases from J, the gap between germline ends came to 7 bases. The CDR3 region is CSAGVSYNEQFF. The CDR3, as DNA: TGCAGCGCGGGGGTCTCCTACAATGAGCAGTTCTTC.

This chain links TRBV9 with TRBJ2-2, with D hard to call. The CDR3 is 12 amino acids. Trimming removed 0 bases at V and 7 bases at J, with 4 bases between. Per the germline V gene, CDR1 is SGDLS and CDR2 is YYNGEE. The CDR3 DNA sequence: TGTGCCAGCAGCGTAGACGGCGGGGAGCTGTTTTTT. Amino acids: CASSVDGGELFF.

This clone was seen a handful of times. Here the CDR3 reads CSVARQGGQTSTDTQYF. The CDR3 coding sequence is TGCAGCGTTGCGCGGCAGGGTGGGCAAACTAGCACAGATACGCAGTATTTT. The rearrangement links TRBV29-1 to TRBJ2-3; maybe TRBD1 (5 bases). This CDR3 is built from 17 residues. From germline, CDR1 is SQVTM and CDR2 ANQGSEA. Trimming removed 4 bases from V and 0 bases from J, with 20 bases in between.